These T cell receptor beta chains were read from a single sample in a study of tumor and adjacent non-tumor tissue in lung cancer. TCRdb reprocessed the multiplex PCR reads with MiXCR, giving one entry per CDR3 protein. The sample has around 210,000 distinct CDR3 sequences, about two thirds seen once. The sequenced material came from lung tumor tissue. These receptors were obtained from a man in his sixties with non-small cell lung cancer. Each CDR3 is given with its conserved first and last residue. Each record gives: D gene, clone size, J gene, V gene, CDR3 DNA, CDR3 protein. The D gene is left open where the match is weak. The size of a clone is reported for some rows only, either as once, few or many, or as a class for expanded clones.

d_gene: NA
abundance: NA
j_gene: TRBJ2-3
v_gene: TRBV29-1
CDR3nt: TGCAGCGTTGTAATTCTAGCGAGGGACAGATACGCAGTATTT
CDR3aa: CSVVILARDRYAVF

d_gene: NA
abundance: NA
j_gene: TRBJ2-3
v_gene: TRBV28
CDR3nt: TGCGCCAGCGACACCTGCACAGATACGCAGTATTTT
CDR3aa: CASDTCTDTQYF

d_gene: TRBD1
abundance: NA
j_gene: TRBJ1-2
v_gene: TRBV29-1
CDR3nt: TGCAGCGTTGGCACAGGGGGCATCTATGACTCCACCTTC
CDR3aa: CSVGTGGIYDSTF

d_gene: NA
abundance: NA
j_gene: TRBJ1-1
v_gene: TRBV11-2
CDR3nt: TGTGCCAGCAGTATAGACCCGCTCGGCTCTGAAGCTTTCTTT
CDR3aa: CASSIDPLGSEAFF

d_gene: NA
abundance: NA
j_gene: TRBJ1-1
v_gene: TRBV5-4
CDR3nt: TGTGCCAGCAGATCCCCAAGTTGGGGCATCACTGAAGCTTTCTTT
CDR3aa: CASRSPSWGITEAFF

d_gene: NA
abundance: NA
j_gene: TRBJ2-3
v_gene: TRBV4-2
CDR3nt: TGTGCCAGCAGCCAAGAAGGGGGGGCCGGCACAGATACGCAGTATTTT
CDR3aa: CASSQEGGAGTDTQYF

d_gene: NA
abundance: NA
j_gene: TRBJ2-5
v_gene: TRBV10-2
CDR3nt: TGCGCCAGCAATGAGGGCAGGCCGTCGGACACCCAGTACTTC
CDR3aa: CASNEGRPSDTQYF

d_gene: NA
abundance: once
j_gene: TRBJ2-2
v_gene: TRBV29-1
CDR3nt: TGTAGAGTTCAGACTGCCACCTGGGAGCTGTTTTTT
CDR3aa: CRVQTATWELFF

d_gene: NA
abundance: many
j_gene: TRBJ2-7
v_gene: TRBV4-3
CDR3nt: TGCGCCAGCAGCCAAGAAGGAAGTAGCTCCTACGAGCAGTACTTC
CDR3aa: CASSQEGSSSYEQYF

d_gene: NA
abundance: NA
j_gene: TRBJ1-1
v_gene: TRBV4-2
CDR3nt: TGCGCCAGCAGCCGCAGGGGTGACACTGAAACTTTCTTT
CDR3aa: CASSRRGDTETFF

d_gene: TRBD2
abundance: NA
j_gene: TRBJ2-1
v_gene: TRBV6-6
CDR3nt: TGTGCCAGCAGTTCGACTAGCGGGGGTGGCGATGAGCAGTTCTTC
CDR3aa: CASSSTSGGGDEQFF

d_gene: NA
abundance: NA
j_gene: TRBJ2-2
v_gene: TRBV6-2/TRBV6-3
CDR3nt: TGTGCCAGCAAAACACAGGTTACCGGGGAGCTGTTTTTT
CDR3aa: CASKTQVTGELFF

d_gene: NA
abundance: NA
j_gene: TRBJ2-5
v_gene: TRBV12-3/TRBV12-4
CDR3nt: TGTGCCAGCAGTTTACGTAACGGGCGGGGAGAGACCCAGTACTTC
CDR3aa: CASSLRNGRGETQYF

d_gene: NA
abundance: NA
j_gene: TRBJ2-1
v_gene: TRBV11-1
CDR3nt: TGTGCCAGCAGCTTAGCGTTCTTGCCAACCCATTACTTC
CDR3aa: CASSLAFLPTHYF

d_gene: TRBD1
abundance: NA
j_gene: TRBJ2-2
v_gene: TRBV12-3/TRBV12-4
CDR3nt: TGTGCCAGCAGTTGGACAGGGGACACCGGGGAGCCGTTTTTT
CDR3aa: CASSWTGDTGEPFF

d_gene: TRBD1
abundance: NA
j_gene: TRBJ1-2
v_gene: TRBV12-3/TRBV12-4
CDR3nt: TGTGCCAGCACTATAGGAAGGACAGGATATGGCTACACCTTC
CDR3aa: CASTIGRTGYGYTF

d_gene: TRBD2
abundance: NA
j_gene: TRBJ2-3
v_gene: TRBV29-1
CDR3nt: TGCAGCGCCGCCGGGACCAGCGGGGGGGATAGGGATACACAGTATTTT
CDR3aa: CSAAGTSGGDRDTQYF

d_gene: NA
abundance: few
j_gene: TRBJ1-3
v_gene: TRBV6-1
CDR3nt: TGTGCCAGCAATCTCATATCTGGAAACACCATATATTTT
CDR3aa: CASNLISGNTIYF

d_gene: NA
abundance: few
j_gene: TRBJ1-2
v_gene: TRBV5-6
CDR3nt: TGTGCCAGCAGCTTGGCGACAGGAGCGAGCTACACCTTC
CDR3aa: CASSLATGASYTF

d_gene: TRBD1
abundance: NA
j_gene: TRBJ1-1
v_gene: TRBV4-2
CDR3nt: TGTGCCAGCAGCCTACAGGGGGATATGAACACTGAAACTTTCTTT
CDR3aa: CASSLQGDMNTETFF

d_gene: TRBD2
abundance: many
j_gene: TRBJ2-7
v_gene: TRBV20-1
CDR3nt: TGCAGTGCTAGAGCAACTAGCGGGAGAACCCACGAGCAGTACTTC
CDR3aa: CSARATSGRTHEQYF

d_gene: TRBD1
abundance: NA
j_gene: TRBJ2-5
v_gene: TRBV6-5
CDR3nt: TGTGCCAGCAGGGGACAGGGAGGACGAGAGATCCAGTACTTC
CDR3aa: CASRGQGGREIQYF

d_gene: TRBD2
abundance: medium-sized
j_gene: TRBJ2-3
v_gene: TRBV6-1
CDR3nt: TGTGCCAGCAGGCCGGGTGACGGGAGGACAGATACGCAGTATTTT
CDR3aa: CASRPGDGRTDTQYF

d_gene: NA
abundance: NA
j_gene: TRBJ1-1
v_gene: TRBV29-1
CDR3nt: TGCAGCGCGGGGGGGATGAACACTGAGGCTCTCTTT
CDR3aa: CSAGGMNTEALF

d_gene: NA
abundance: NA
j_gene: TRBJ1-1
v_gene: TRBV12-3/TRBV12-4
CDR3nt: TGTGCCAGCAGACTTGACCCGCTGAACACTGAAACTTTCTTT
CDR3aa: CASRLDPLNTETFF

d_gene: NA
abundance: NA
j_gene: TRBJ2-7
v_gene: TRBV11-2
CDR3nt: TGTGCCAGCAGCCTAGACAGGTCCCCCCTCTACGAGGAGTACTTC
CDR3aa: CASSLDRSPLYEEYF

d_gene: NA
abundance: NA
j_gene: TRBJ1-4
v_gene: TRBV11-3
CDR3nt: TGTGCCAGCAACTTGGGACGGACCAATGAAAAACTGTTTTTT
CDR3aa: CASNLGRTNEKLFF

d_gene: NA
abundance: few
j_gene: TRBJ2-7
v_gene: TRBV10-3
CDR3nt: TGTGCCATCAGTGAGTCGGCTGGCTACGAGCAGTACTTC
CDR3aa: CAISESAGYEQYF

d_gene: TRBD2
abundance: once
j_gene: TRBJ2-3
v_gene: TRBV5-1
CDR3nt: TGCGCCAGTAGCTCCACTGGGACTAGCGGGAGTCCCGGCACAGATACGCATTATTTT
CDR3aa: CASSSTGTSGSPGTDTHYF

d_gene: TRBD2
abundance: few
j_gene: TRBJ2-7
v_gene: TRBV20-1
CDR3nt: TGCAGTGTTTGGGACGCGGGGGTGCAGTACTTC
CDR3aa: CSVWDAGVQYF

d_gene: NA
abundance: NA
j_gene: TRBJ2-3
v_gene: TRBV20-1
CDR3nt: TGCAGTGCTAGGATCGGCGGGGTACCCAGAGATACGCAGTATTTT
CDR3aa: CSARIGGVPRDTQYF

d_gene: TRBD1
abundance: NA
j_gene: TRBJ2-7
v_gene: TRBV29-1
CDR3nt: TGCAGCGTTGAATTCCCATCACAGGGGCCACTCGTGCAGTACTTC
CDR3aa: CSVEFPSQGPLVQYF

d_gene: NA
abundance: NA
j_gene: TRBJ1-3
v_gene: TRBV28
CDR3nt: TGTGCCAGCAAATTCGGTTACAGTTATACTGGAAACACCATATATTTT
CDR3aa: CASKFGYSYTGNTIYF

d_gene: TRBD2
abundance: NA
j_gene: TRBJ2-3
v_gene: TRBV11-3
CDR3nt: TGTGCCAGCAACCCCGGGACAATAGCGGGGGGGCCCACAGATACGCAGTATTTT
CDR3aa: CASNPGTIAGGPTDTQYF

d_gene: TRBD2
abundance: many
j_gene: TRBJ2-7
v_gene: TRBV20-1
CDR3nt: TGCAGTGCCTTCGTCGGGGGGACCTACGAGCAGTACTTC
CDR3aa: CSAFVGGTYEQYF

d_gene: NA
abundance: once
j_gene: TRBJ1-5
v_gene: TRBV11-1
CDR3nt: TGTGCCAGCAGTCCCGATGGACGTAGGAATCGGCCCCAGCATTTT
CDR3aa: CASSPDGRRNRPQHF

d_gene: NA
abundance: many
j_gene: TRBJ1-4
v_gene: TRBV6-5
CDR3nt: TGTGCCAGCAGTAAGCACGGACGGGCAACTAATGAAAAACTGTTTTTT
CDR3aa: CASSKHGRATNEKLFF

d_gene: NA
abundance: few
j_gene: TRBJ1-5
v_gene: TRBV29-1
CDR3nt: TGCAGCGTTGCAGAAAATAGCAATCAGCCCCAGCATTTT
CDR3aa: CSVAENSNQPQHF

d_gene: TRBD1
abundance: NA
j_gene: TRBJ2-1
v_gene: TRBV6-5
CDR3nt: TGTGCCAGCACTTACAGGGGACAGGGATACGATGAGCAGTTCTTC
CDR3aa: CASTYRGQGYDEQFF

d_gene: NA
abundance: NA
j_gene: TRBJ2-2
v_gene: TRBV11-1
CDR3nt: TGTGCCAGAAGCTTAAAACGACGGGGCACCGGGAAGCTGTTTTTT
CDR3aa: CARSLKRRGTGKLFF

d_gene: TRBD2
abundance: NA
j_gene: TRBJ2-5
v_gene: TRBV12-3/TRBV12-4
CDR3nt: TGTGTCAGCAGTTTAACCAGCGGGAGGGGGGAGACCCAGTACTTC
CDR3aa: CVSSLTSGRGETQYF

d_gene: NA
abundance: many
j_gene: TRBJ1-2
v_gene: TRBV6-5
CDR3nt: TGTGCGAGGAGTGGGGCGACGTCATATGGCTACACCTTC
CDR3aa: CARSGATSYGYTF

d_gene: TRBD2
abundance: many
j_gene: TRBJ2-1
v_gene: TRBV29-1
CDR3nt: TGCAGCGTTGTAGCGGGAGGAGTACGCAATGAGCAGTTCTTC
CDR3aa: CSVVAGGVRNEQFF

d_gene: NA
abundance: NA
j_gene: TRBJ2-3
v_gene: TRBV11-1
CDR3nt: TGTGCCAGCAGCTTCATGGGTACAGATATGCAGTATTTT
CDR3aa: CASSFMGTDMQYF

d_gene: NA
abundance: few
j_gene: TRBJ2-7
v_gene: TRBV6-6
CDR3nt: TGTGCCAGCGGTTACTCGCTTTCGGACCCATCCTACGAGCAGTGCTTC
CDR3aa: CASGYSLSDPSYEQCF

d_gene: NA
abundance: NA
j_gene: TRBJ1-6
v_gene: TRBV5-6
CDR3nt: TGTGCCAGCAGCTTTTCAGGGAACGGTTCACCCATCCACTTT
CDR3aa: CASSFSGNGSPIHF

d_gene: TRBD2
abundance: many
j_gene: TRBJ2-7
v_gene: TRBV20-1
CDR3nt: TGCAGTGCTAGAGGTTGGGGCGGGGGTGAGGCCGAGCAGTACTTC
CDR3aa: CSARGWGGGEAEQYF

d_gene: NA
abundance: few
j_gene: TRBJ1-5
v_gene: TRBV11-2
CDR3nt: TGTGCCAGCACCTTAGAAGGGAACAGCAATCAGTCCCAGCATTTT
CDR3aa: CASTLEGNSNQSQHF

d_gene: TRBD1
abundance: few
j_gene: TRBJ2-3
v_gene: TRBV12-3/TRBV12-4
CDR3nt: TGTGCCAGCTGCGGGACAGGGCTCTCGGGCACAGATACGCAGTATTTT
CDR3aa: CASCGTGLSGTDTQYF